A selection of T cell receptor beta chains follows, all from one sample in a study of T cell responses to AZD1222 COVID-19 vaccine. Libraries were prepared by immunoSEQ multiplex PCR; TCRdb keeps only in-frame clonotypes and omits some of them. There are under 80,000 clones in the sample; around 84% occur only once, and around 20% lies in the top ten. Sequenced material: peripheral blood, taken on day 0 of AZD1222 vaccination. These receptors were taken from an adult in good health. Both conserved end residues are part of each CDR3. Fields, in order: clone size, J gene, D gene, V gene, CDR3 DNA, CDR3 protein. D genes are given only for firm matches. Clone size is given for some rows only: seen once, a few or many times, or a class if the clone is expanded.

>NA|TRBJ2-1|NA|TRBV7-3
TGTGCCAGCAGCCCCGGGACCGGCAATGAGCAGTTCTTC
CASSPGTGNEQFF
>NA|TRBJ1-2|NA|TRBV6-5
TGTGCCAGCAGAACGGGGGATACAGTGAGCTATGGCTACACCTTC
CASRTGDTVSYGYTF
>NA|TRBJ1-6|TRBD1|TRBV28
TGTGCCAGCAGCCCGGTGGGACAGGGGAACTCACCCCTCCACTTT
CASSPVGQGNSPLHF
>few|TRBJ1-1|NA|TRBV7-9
TGTGCCAGCAGCTCAAATACAGGGATCACTGAAGCTTTCTTT
CASSSNTGITEAFF
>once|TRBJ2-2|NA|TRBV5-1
TGCGCCAGCAGCTCTATCTCGAACACCGGGGAGCTGTTTTTT
CASSSISNTGELFF
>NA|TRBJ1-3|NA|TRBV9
TGTGCCAGCAGCGTAGCTAGTAGAGGTACTGGAAACACCATATATTTT
CASSVASRGTGNTIYF
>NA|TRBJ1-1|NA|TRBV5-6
TGTGCCAGCAGCTTGTGGGCGGCGGCGGGGACTGAAGCTTTCTTT
CASSLWAAAGTEAFF
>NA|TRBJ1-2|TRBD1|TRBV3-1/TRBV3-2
TGTGCCAGCAGCCAACCTAGCTCAGGGGGATTTGGTGGCTACACCTTC
CASSQPSSGGFGGYTF
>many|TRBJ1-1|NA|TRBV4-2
TGTGCCAGCAGCCAGGGTGTGACTGAAGCTTTCTTT
CASSQGVTEAFF
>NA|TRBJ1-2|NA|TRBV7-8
TGTGCCAGCAGCTTAGTCACGGGGGATTATGGCTACACCTTC
CASSLVTGDYGYTF
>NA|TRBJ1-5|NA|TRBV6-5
TGTGCCAGCAGTAGGACACTACATCAGCCCCAGCATTTT
CASSRTLHQPQHF
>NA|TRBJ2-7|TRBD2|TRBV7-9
TGTGCCAGCAGCTTAGCAAGGGAGGGGGAGCAGTACTTC
CASSLAREGEQYF
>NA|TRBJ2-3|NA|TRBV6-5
TGTGCCAGCAGTTACTCTGGCGGGGACTTCACAGATACGCAGTATTTT
CASSYSGGDFTDTQYF
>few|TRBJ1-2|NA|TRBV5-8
TGTGCCAGCAGCTTCCGGGTTAACTATGGCTACACCTTC
CASSFRVNYGYTF
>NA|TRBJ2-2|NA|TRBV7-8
TGTGCCAGCAGGTCGATGCCTGGGGAGCTGTTTTTT
CASRSMPGELFF
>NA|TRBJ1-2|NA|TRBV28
TGTGCCAGCAGAGGGGGGATTGGGGCAGGGTATGGCTACACCTTC
CASRGGIGAGYGYTF
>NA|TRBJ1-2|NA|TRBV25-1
TGTGCCAGCAGTGAAAGTATTGGATCTTATGGCTACACCTTC
CASSESIGSYGYTF
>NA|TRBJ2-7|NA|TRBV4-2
TGTGCCAGCAGCCTCCAGGGGACGCTCGCCTACGAGCAGTACTTC
CASSLQGTLAYEQYF
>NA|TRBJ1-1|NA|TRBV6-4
TGTGCCAGCAGGAGAGACTCAGGGGTGAACACTGAAGCTTTCTTT
CASRRDSGVNTEAFF
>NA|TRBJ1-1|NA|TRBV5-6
TGTGCCAGCAGCTATGGGATTCGTGGGGGGCGTAGGAACACTGAAGCTTTCTTT
CASSYGIRGGRRNTEAFF
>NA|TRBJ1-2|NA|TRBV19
TGTGCCAGTAGTATCTTGGGGTATGGCTACACCTTC
CASSILGYGYTF
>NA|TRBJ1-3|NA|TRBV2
TGTGCCAGCACCGGGGGTCAGTCTGGAAACACCATATATTTT
CASTGGQSGNTIYF
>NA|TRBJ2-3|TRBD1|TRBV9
TGTGCCAGCAGCGTTCAACAGGGGGGCCCAGATACGCAGTATTTT
CASSVQQGGPDTQYF
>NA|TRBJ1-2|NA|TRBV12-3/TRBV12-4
TGTGCCAGCAGTTGGACAGAAAACTATGGCTACACCTTC
CASSWTENYGYTF
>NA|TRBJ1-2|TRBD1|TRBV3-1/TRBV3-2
TGTGCCAGCAGCCAAGATTTGGCGACAGGGTGGTATGGCTACACCTTC
CASSQDLATGWYGYTF
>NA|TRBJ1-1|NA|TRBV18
TGTGCCAGCTCACCTCTGGGCACTGAAGCTTTCTTT
CASSPLGTEAFF
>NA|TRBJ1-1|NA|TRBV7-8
TGTGCCAGCAGCTTAATAAGGTTAATGAACACTGAAGCTTTCTTT
CASSLIRLMNTEAFF
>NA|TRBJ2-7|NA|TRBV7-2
TGTGCCGCAACCTCGGGTTCTGACTACGAGCAGTACTTC
CAATSGSDYEQYF
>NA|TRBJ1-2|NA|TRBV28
TGTGCCAGCAGCTTGCAGGGCCCCTATGGCTACACCTTC
CASSLQGPYGYTF